This TCR beta chain emerged from a study of T-cell memory formation after mild COVID-19. J was trimmed by 2 bases and V by 1 base; bases with no gene match: 4. The CDR3 runs to 16 residues. In germline, CDR1 is DFQATT, CDR2 SNEGSKA (reference sequence). Constant-segment primers were used for 5'RACE, and the resulting TCR alpha and TCR beta cDNA libraries carried sample barcodes and UMIs. One entry per CDR3 protein, called by TCRdb with MiXCR from the 5' RACE reads. The table lists about 150,000 distinct CDR3 sequences, about 23% of them singletons, with approximately 25% in the top ten. This clonotype was seen at least ten times. Antigen: not known. General study results and limits: Balance between CD4 and CD8 was seen in clones contracting day 15 to 85, and a CD4+ lean was seen in later expanders. Within pre-infection memory, some responding clones were found, suggesting cross-reactive memory joined.

The rearrangement uses TRBV20-1 and TRBJ2-6, with 8 bases matching TRBD1. The sequenced material came from PBMCs or a T cell subset sorted from them (not recorded which). This TCR came from an adult woman who had mild COVID-19 (a few samples of this study predate the infection). Cell type and time point are not known. CDR3 in amino acids: CSARGTGTPGANVLTF. For the CDR3, the DNA is TGCAGTGCTAGAGGGACAGGGACCCCTGGGGCCAACGTCCTGACTTTC.